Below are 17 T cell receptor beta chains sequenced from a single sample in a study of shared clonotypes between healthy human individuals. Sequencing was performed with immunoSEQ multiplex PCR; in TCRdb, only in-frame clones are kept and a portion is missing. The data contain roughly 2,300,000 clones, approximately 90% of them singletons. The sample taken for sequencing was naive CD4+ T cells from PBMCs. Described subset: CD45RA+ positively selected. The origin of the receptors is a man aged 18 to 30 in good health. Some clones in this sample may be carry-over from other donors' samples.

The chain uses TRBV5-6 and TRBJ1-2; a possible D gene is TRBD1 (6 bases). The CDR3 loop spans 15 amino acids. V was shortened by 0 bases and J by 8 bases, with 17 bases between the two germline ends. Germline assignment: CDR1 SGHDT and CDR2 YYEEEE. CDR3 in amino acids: CASSLGQVRGGGYTF. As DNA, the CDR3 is TGTGCCAGCAGCTTGGGACAGGTACGCGGTGGGGGCTACACCTTC. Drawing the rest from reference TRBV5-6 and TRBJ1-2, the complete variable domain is DAGVTQSPTHLIKTRGQQVTLRCSPKSGHDTVSWYQQALGQGPQFIFQYYEEEERQRGNFPDRFSGHQFPNYSSELNVNALLLGDSALYLCASSLGQVRGGGYTFGSGTRLTVV.

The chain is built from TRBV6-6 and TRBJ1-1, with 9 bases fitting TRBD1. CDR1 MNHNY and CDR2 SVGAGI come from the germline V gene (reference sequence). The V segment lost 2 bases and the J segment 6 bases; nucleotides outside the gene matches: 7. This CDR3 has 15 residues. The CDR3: CASSYRGTGYPEAFF. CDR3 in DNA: TGTGCCAGCAGTTACCGGGGGACAGGGTATCCTGAAGCTTTCTTT.

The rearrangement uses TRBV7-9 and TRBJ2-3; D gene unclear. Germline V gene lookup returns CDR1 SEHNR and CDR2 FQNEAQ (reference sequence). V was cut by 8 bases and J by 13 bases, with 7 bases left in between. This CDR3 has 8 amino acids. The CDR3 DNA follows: TGTGCCAGCCCGAGAGAGTATTTT. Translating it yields CASPREYF.

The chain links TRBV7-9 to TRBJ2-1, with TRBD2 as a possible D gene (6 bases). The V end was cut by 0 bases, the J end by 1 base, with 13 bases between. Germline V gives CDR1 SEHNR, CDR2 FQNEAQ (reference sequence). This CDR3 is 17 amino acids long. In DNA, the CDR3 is TGTGCCAGCAGCTTAGCTAGCGGTAGCCCGTCCTACAATGAGCAGTTCTTC. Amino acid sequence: CASSLASGSPSYNEQFF.

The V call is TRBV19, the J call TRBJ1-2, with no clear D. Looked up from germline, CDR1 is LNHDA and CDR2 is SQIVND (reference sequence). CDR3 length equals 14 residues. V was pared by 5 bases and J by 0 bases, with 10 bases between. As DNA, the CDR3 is TGTGCCAGTAGTCGAACTCTAGCTAACTATGGCTACACCTTC. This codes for CASSRTLANYGYTF.

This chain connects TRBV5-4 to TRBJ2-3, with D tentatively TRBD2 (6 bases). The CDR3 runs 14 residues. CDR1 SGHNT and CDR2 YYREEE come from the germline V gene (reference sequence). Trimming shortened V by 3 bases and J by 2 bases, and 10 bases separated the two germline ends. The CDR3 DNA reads TGTGCCAGCAGCTCCTCGGGAGCCACAGATACGCAGTATTTT. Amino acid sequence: CASSSSGATDTQYF.

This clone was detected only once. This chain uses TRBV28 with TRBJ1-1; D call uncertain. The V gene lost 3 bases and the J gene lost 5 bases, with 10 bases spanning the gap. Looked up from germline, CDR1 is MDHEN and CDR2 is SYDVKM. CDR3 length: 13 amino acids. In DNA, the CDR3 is TGTGCCAGCAGTTTGGTTAGGGAGACTGAAGCTTTCTTT. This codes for CASSLVRETEAFF.

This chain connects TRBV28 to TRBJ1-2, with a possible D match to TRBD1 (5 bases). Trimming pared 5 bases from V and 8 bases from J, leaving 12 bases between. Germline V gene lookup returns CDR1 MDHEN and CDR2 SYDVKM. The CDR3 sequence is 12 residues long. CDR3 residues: CASSPVGGGYTF. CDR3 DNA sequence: TGTGCCAGCAGTCCCGTTGGGGGAGGCTACACCTTC.

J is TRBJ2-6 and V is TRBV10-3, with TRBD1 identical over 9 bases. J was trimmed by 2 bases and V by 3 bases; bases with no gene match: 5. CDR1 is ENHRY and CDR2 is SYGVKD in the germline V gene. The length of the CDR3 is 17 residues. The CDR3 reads CAISEGTGLPGANVLTF. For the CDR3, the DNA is TGTGCCATCAGTGAAGGGACAGGGTTGCCTGGGGCCAACGTCCTGACTTTC.

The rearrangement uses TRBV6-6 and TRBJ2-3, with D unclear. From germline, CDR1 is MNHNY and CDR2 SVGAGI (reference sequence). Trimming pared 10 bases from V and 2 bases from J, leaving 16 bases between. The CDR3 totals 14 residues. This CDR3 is CATSKSDFTDTQYF. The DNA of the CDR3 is TGTGCCACCTCAAAAAGCGACTTCACAGATACGCAGTATTTT.

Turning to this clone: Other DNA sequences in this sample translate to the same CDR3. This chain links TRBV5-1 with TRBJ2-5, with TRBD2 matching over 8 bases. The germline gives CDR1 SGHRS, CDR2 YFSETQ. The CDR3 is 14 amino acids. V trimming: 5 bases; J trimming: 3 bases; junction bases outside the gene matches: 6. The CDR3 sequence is CASSWGAGEETQYF. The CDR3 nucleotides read TGCGCCAGCAGTTGGGGAGCGGGAGAAGAGACCCAGTACTTC.

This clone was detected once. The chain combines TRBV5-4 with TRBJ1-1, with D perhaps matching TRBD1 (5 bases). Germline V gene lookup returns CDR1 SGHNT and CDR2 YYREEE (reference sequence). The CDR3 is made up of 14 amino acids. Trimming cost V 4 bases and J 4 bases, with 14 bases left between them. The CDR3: CASSLAGGITEAFF. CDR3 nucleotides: TGTGCCAGCAGCCTGGCCGGGGGGATCACTGAAGCTTTCTTT.

CDR3 protein: CASIFGQGGTEAFF. Written as DNA, the CDR3 is TGTGCCAGCATTTTTGGACAGGGGGGAACTGAAGCTTTCTTT. The chain recombines TRBV6-9 with TRBJ1-1, with 10 bases aligning to TRBD1. Trimming removed 7 bases from V and 5 bases from J; junction bases left unmatched: 7. CDR3 size: 14 residues. Looked up from germline, CDR1 is MNHGY and CDR2 is SVAAGI.

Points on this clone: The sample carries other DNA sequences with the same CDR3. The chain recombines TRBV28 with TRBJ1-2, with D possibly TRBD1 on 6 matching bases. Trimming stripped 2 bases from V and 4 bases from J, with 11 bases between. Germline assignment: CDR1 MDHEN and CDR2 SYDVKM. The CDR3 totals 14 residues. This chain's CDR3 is CASSLGQGIYGYTF. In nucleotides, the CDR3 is TGTGCCAGCAGTTTAGGGCAGGGGATCTATGGCTACACCTTC.

As DNA, the CDR3 is TGCGCCAGCAGCCCCGAAGGTAGCGGGAGGCCAGGGTCAAACGAGCAGTTCTTC. Protein product: CASSPEGSGRPGSNEQFF. The gene calls are TRBV5-1 and TRBJ2-1; 10 bases match TRBD2. There are 18 residues in the CDR3. The germline V gene has CDR1 SGHRS and CDR2 YFSETQ. Losses at the gene ends were 4 bases for V and 10 bases for J; bases not matched to a gene: 20.

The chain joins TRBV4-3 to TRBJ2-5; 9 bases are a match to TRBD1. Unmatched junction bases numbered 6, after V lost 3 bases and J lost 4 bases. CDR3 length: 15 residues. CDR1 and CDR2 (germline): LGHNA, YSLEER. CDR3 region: CASSQNRGRGETQYF. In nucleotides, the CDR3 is TGCGCCAGCAGCCAGAACAGGGGGCGAGGAGAGACCCAGTACTTC.

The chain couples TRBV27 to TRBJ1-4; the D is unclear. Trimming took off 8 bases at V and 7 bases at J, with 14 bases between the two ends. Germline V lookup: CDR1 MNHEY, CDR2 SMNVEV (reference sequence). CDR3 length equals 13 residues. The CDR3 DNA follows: TGTGCCAGCTCGGGGAGGGCGGGTGAAAAACTGTTTTTT. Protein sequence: CASSGRAGEKLFF.